The 21 T cell receptor beta chains in this list originate from one sample, sequenced in a study of tumor and adjacent non-tumor tissue in lung cancer. A modified ARM-PCR protocol with three rounds of nested PCR amplified TCRbeta. TCRdb reprocessed the multiplex PCR reads with MiXCR, giving one entry per CDR3 protein. The sample records about 75,000 distinct CDR3 sequences, 77% being singletons. This sample's RNA came from whole unsorted tissue. Sequencing used lung tumor tissue. Receptor source: a woman between 45 and 65 years old with non-small cell lung cancer.

To note about this clonotype: This CDR3 is missing its conserved last phenylalanine or tryptophan, likely due to a read error. The chain recombines TRBV5-5 with TRBJ2-7, with D unclear. V gave up 4 bases and J gave up 2 bases, with 19 bases separating them. CDR1 is SGHKS, CDR2 YYEKEE, per germline (reference sequence). The CDR3 consists of 16 residues. The CDR3 nucleotides read TGTGCCAGCAGCCTGACACTGGGAAACCGGGCCTACGAGCAGTACTTA. Amino acid sequence: CASSLTLGNRAYEQYL.

On this clonotype itself: One junction end does not reproduce the germline sequence, and a read error may be involved. The chain is built from TRBV29-1 and TRBJ1-1; D unclear. The CDR3 consists of 12 residues. Germline values: CDR1 SQVTM, CDR2 ANQGSEA. CDR3 sequence reads: CSTALMNTEAFF. CDR3 bases: TGTAGCACCGCACTGATGAACACTGAAGCTTTCTTT.

This clonotype rates as medium-sized. This chain uses TRBV12-3 or TRBV12-4 with TRBJ2-1; TRBD2 matches 7 bases. Trimming took 3 bases from V and 0 from J; bases not matched to a gene: 11. The CDR3 runs 18 residues. The CDR3 DNA follows: TGTGCCAGCAGTTTCTGGGGGAGGGCGTGGGGCTCCTACAATGAGCAGTTCTTC. It specifies CASSFWGRAWGSYNEQFF.

The V and J genes are TRBV11-3 and TRBJ2-5, with no clear D. The CDR3 covers 15 residues. Per the germline V gene, CDR1 is SGHNT and CDR2 is YENEEA. V was cut by 1 base and J by 5 bases, with 14 bases left in between. The CDR3 here is CASSLGYSTDETQYF. For the CDR3, the DNA is TGTGCCAGCAGCTTAGGCTACTCCACCGATGAGACCCAGTACTTC.

About this clonotype: The junction and the germline gene differ at one end; a read error may be behind it. The V call is TRBV28, the J call TRBJ1-2; no clear D gene. Germline V gene sequence: CDR1 MDHEN, CDR2 SYDVKM. This CDR3 is 14 amino acids long. Written as DNA, the CDR3 is TGTGCCAGCAGTCCCTCCCCGGCAGCGAATGGCTACACTTTC. Translation: CASSPSPAANGYTF.

This clonotype came up a few times. This sequence may be a read error, since a much larger clone differs from it by one base. CDR3 protein: CASSERLGLSYEKYF. Written as DNA, the CDR3 is TGCGCCAGCAGTGAGCGACTGGGGCTTTCCTACGAGAAGTACTTC. The chain is built from TRBV10-2 and TRBJ2-7; tentative D call: TRBD1 (5 bases). CDR3 length: 15 residues. Germline loops: CDR1 WSHSY, CDR2 SAAADI.

This clonotype was found many times. This chain links TRBV28 with TRBJ1-2; 8 bases are a match to TRBD1. J gave up 6 bases and V 11 bases, and 14 bases lay outside the gene matches. Germline V lookup: CDR1 MDHEN, CDR2 SYDVKM. The CDR3 is 14 residues long. The CDR3 loop reads CAGSFRGRGNGYTF. CDR3 nucleotide sequence: TGTGCCGGCTCCTTCAGGGGGCGCGGGAATGGCTACACCTTC.

This clonotype has a single count. An end of the junction does not agree with germline; a read error may underlie this. The chain recombines TRBV6-4 with TRBJ2-1, with TRBD2 matching 8 bases. Germline V gene sequence: CDR1 MRHNA, CDR2 SNTAGT. The CDR3 consists of 15 residues. The CDR3 DNA reads as TGTGCCAGCAGTGAGAGCGGGGGCCCCTACAAAGAGCAGTTCTTC. It encodes CASSESGGPYKEQFF.

On this clonotype: At one end the junction does not follow the germline gene, possibly because of a read error. This chain links TRBV11-2 with TRBJ2-7; D is tentatively TRBD1 or TRBD2 (5 bases each). Germline lookup yields CDR1 SGHAT and CDR2 FQNNGV. The CDR3 sequence is 15 residues long. The CDR3 reads CANSLTCGGSYEQYF. In nucleotides, the CDR3 is TGTGCCAACAGCTTAACGTGTGGGGGCTCCTACGAGCAGTACTTC.

This clonotype was counted a few times. J is TRBJ2-7 and V is TRBV19; D ambiguous. CDR1 is LNHDA, CDR2 SQIVND, per germline (reference sequence). CDR3 length: 14 residues. The V end was cut by 5 bases, the J end by 0 bases, with 11 bases between. The CDR3 coding sequence is TGTGCCAGTAGTGGGCATGGGTCCTCCTACGAGCAGTACTTC. It yields the protein CASSGHGSSYEQYF.

This clonotype was seen only a few times. The chain links TRBV28 to TRBJ2-5; TRBD2 matches 9 bases. Germline V CDR1 and CDR2: MDHEN, SYDVKM. The CDR3 contains 16 residues. V dropped 4 bases and J dropped 7; count of bases not matched to a gene: 13. The CDR3 DNA follows: TGTGCCAGCAGTTCGGCGCTAGCGGGGTCCCAAAGGACCCAGTACTTC. It specifies CASSSALAGSQRTQYF.

A remark on this clonotype: One junction end does not reproduce the germline sequence, and a read error may be involved. The genes are TRBV11-3 and TRBJ2-1; TRBD2 matches at 14 bases. The CDR3 is 17 residues long. Germline lookup yields CDR1 SGHNT and CDR2 YENEEA. In DNA, the CDR3 is TGTGCCAGCAACTTAGAACGGGGACTAGCGGGAGATTATAAGTCGTTCTTC. Translation: CASNLERGLAGDYKSFF.

The count of this clonotype is one. At one end the junction does not follow the germline gene, possibly because of a read error. The rearrangement uses TRBV7-2 and TRBJ2-2; D not resolved. CDR3 length: 14 residues. CDR1 and CDR2 (germline): SGHTA, FQGNSA. The CDR3 region is CVSSFSGQAGELFF. In nucleotides, the CDR3 is TGTGTCAGCAGCTTCTCCGGGCAGGCCGGGGAGCTGTTTTTT. The variable domain in full, completed from reference TRBV7-2 and TRBJ2-2, reads GAGVSQSPSNKVTEKGKDVELRCDPISGHTALYWYRQSLGQGLEFLIYFQGNSAPDKSGLPSDRFSAERTGGSVSTLTIQRTQQEDSAVYLCVSSFSGQAGELFFGEGSRLTVL.

As to this clonotype: Possible read error: a much larger clone is one base away. The J gene is TRBJ1-4, the V gene TRBV28; D might be TRBD1 (5 bases). V lost 4 bases, J lost 12 bases, and 18 bases lay in between. The CDR3 totals 14 residues. Germline CDR1 MDHEN, CDR2 SYDVKM. The CDR3 here is CASSSTEGKGELFF. As DNA, the CDR3 is TGTGCCAGCAGTTCGACAGAGGGAAAAGGGGAACTGTTTTTT.

To note about this clonotype: At one end the junction does not follow the germline gene, possibly because of a read error. This chain connects TRBV12-3 or TRBV12-4 to TRBJ2-1; D possibly corresponds to TRBD2 (5 bases). The CDR3 loop spans 15 amino acids. CDR3 sequence reads: CASSQPDYSCNEQFF. In nucleotides, the CDR3 is TGTGCCAGCAGTCAACCCGACTACTCCTGCAATGAGCAGTTCTTC.

This chain connects TRBV12-3 or TRBV12-4 to TRBJ2-2; D could derive from TRBD1 or TRBD2 (5 bases each). Trimming left V 6 bases short and J 3 bases short, with 17 bases between. This CDR3 is 16 amino acids long. The CDR3 DNA reads TGTGCCAGCAGGGGCCCGGGGACGTATTACACCGGGGAGCTGTTTTTT. This gives the protein CASRGPGTYYTGELFF.

On this clonotype: The junction differs from germline at one of its ends, possibly a read error. The chain uses TRBV6-1 and TRBJ1-5; D is possibly TRBD1 (6 bases). Germline V lookup: CDR1 MNHNS, CDR2 SASEGT. CDR3 length: 12 amino acids. The CDR3 coding sequence is TGTGCCAGCTGTGACAGGAATCAACCCCAGCATTTT. Translating gives CASCDRNQPQHF.

This clonotype came up many times. The V and J genes are TRBV5-1 and TRBJ2-2; 7 bases map to TRBD2. Germline loops: CDR1 SGHRS, CDR2 YFSETQ. The junction had 5 bases not matched to a gene; V was cut back by 0 bases and J by 3 bases. The CDR3 runs to 16 residues. CDR3 in amino acids: CASSLARGRHTGELFF. DNA of the CDR3: TGCGCCAGCAGCTTGGCGCGCGGGAGACACACCGGGGAGCTGTTTTTT.

This chain joins TRBV5-4 and TRBJ2-3, with D possibly TRBD1 on 5 matching bases. The CDR3 sequence is 13 residues long. The germline V and J ends were trimmed by 4 bases and 8 bases, with 14 bases remaining between them. In germline, CDR1 is SGHNT, CDR2 YYREEE (reference sequence). As DNA, the CDR3 is TGTGCCAGCAGCATCCCAGGGCCAGTTACGCAGTATTTT. Its protein product is CASSIPGPVTQYF.

On this clonotype: The junction and the germline gene differ at one end; a read error may be behind it. The V call is TRBV4-2, the J call TRBJ2-1; the D call may be TRBD1 or TRBD2 (6 bases each). This CDR3 has 17 amino acids. Germline assignment: CDR1 LGHNA and CDR2 YNFKEQ. The CDR3 bases are TGTGCCAGCAACCAAGAGGGGGGTGGCAGGCCTTACAATGAGCAGTTCTTC. Amino acid sequence: CASNQEGGGRPYNEQFF.

With respect to this clonotype: This clone may be a read error of a much larger clone one base away. The V and J genes are TRBV20-1 and TRBJ1-5; 9 bases align to TRBD1. The CDR3 runs 14 residues. Germline V gene sequence: CDR1 DFQATT, CDR2 SNEGSKA (reference sequence). This CDR3 reads CSAQRDRDNQPHHF. The CDR3 DNA follows: TGCAGTGCTCAGAGGGACAGGGATAATCAGCCCCATCATTTT.